Below, one T cell receptor beta chain is given with its context. The assay used was immunoSEQ (version v3.0), run at survey level. Libraries were prepared by immunoSEQ multiplex PCR; TCRdb keeps only in-frame clonotypes and omits some of them. Among fewer than 30,000 clones listed, over 70% were seen once. These data are taken from a study of long-term antiretroviral therapy in people with HIV. CDR1 is MNHEY, CDR2 SMNVEV, per germline (reference sequence). The CDR3 covers 14 residues. Trimming left V 7 bases short and J 0 bases short, with 10 bases between. The source is a man aged 25 to 40 with HIV. The chain links TRBV27 to TRBJ2-1, with D perhaps matching TRBD2 (7 bases). The input for sequencing was unsorted PBMCs, taken 2.1 years after starting antiretroviral therapy. CDR3 in DNA: TGTGCCAGCACCGGGGGGCTCTCCTACAATGAGCAGTTCTTC. It is translated as CASTGGLSYNEQFF.